Each of the 4 T cell receptor beta chains below was sequenced from the same sample in a study of T cells in localized non-small cell lung cancer. TCRdb keeps only in-frame clones here, not all; method: immunoSEQ multiplex PCR. The sample contains 23,000 or so clones, approximately 91% of which appear only once. The sequences come from peripheral blood mononuclear cells, collected before any cancer treatment. Receptors were obtained from a male donor older than 55 with stage II lung adenocarcinoma.

This chain connects TRBV4-1 to TRBJ2-2; D is perhaps TRBD2 (5 bases). Trimming left V 5 bases short and J 5 bases short, with 9 bases between. Germline V gives CDR1 MGHRA, CDR2 YSYEKL. This CDR3 region has 13 residues. The CDR3 nucleotides read TGCGCCAGCAGCGCCAGCGGTACCGGGGAGCTGTTTTTT. Amino acid sequence: CASSASGTGELFF.

Points on this clone: A far larger clone differs by one base, so this is likely a read error. This sequence joins TRBV5-5 and TRBJ1-1; 7 bases are a match to TRBD1. The trim removed 3 bases at V and 1 base at J, leaving 6 bases unmatched. This CDR3 comprises 15 residues. Germline V gives CDR1 SGHKS, CDR2 YYEKEE (reference sequence). The CDR3 nucleotides are TGTGCCAGCAGCTACGGACAGGTCACGAACACTGAAGCTTTCTTT. Protein: CASSYGQVTNTEAFF.

V is TRBV28 and J is TRBJ2-7, with D unresolved. CDR1 is MDHEN and CDR2 is SYDVKM in the germline V gene. V was shortened by 4 bases and J by 3 bases, with 22 bases between the two germline ends. The CDR3 covers 17 residues. The CDR3 reads CASSSLIVPAALYEQYF. Written as DNA, the CDR3 is TGTGCCAGCAGTTCCCTTATCGTCCCCGCGGCACTCTACGAGCAGTACTTC.

The genes are TRBV28 and TRBJ2-7; D perhaps matches TRBD2 (6 bases). Germline V CDR1 and CDR2: MDHEN, SYDVKM. V lost 3 bases, J lost 4 bases, and 13 bases lay in between. The CDR3 covers 14 residues. The CDR3 coding sequence is TGTGCCAGCAGTTTCCTCGGGAGCAAATACGAGCAGTACTTC. Protein: CASSFLGSKYEQYF.